This record concerns one TCR beta chain sequence. This clonotype was observed many times. Its antigen is not yet known. No base quality values were provided; no much bigger clone lies one nucleotide off. The TCR beta CDR3 regions were amplified from RNA transcripts. For the first round of RT-PCR on the TCR CDR3, the HTBI primer set was used together with the Qiagen OneStep RT-PCR kit. Libraries were constructed in a second round of multiplex PCR, after which size selection and purification were carried out. Sequencing of the libraries was done on an Illumina HiSeq2000 using paired-end 100 bp reads. Concerning the study's data processing: Raw data were processed with SOAPnuke, discarding reads with adapters, uncalled bases, mean Phred below 15, or no exact constant-primer or identifier match. COPE v1.2.5 was used to merge high-quality paired reads, and clonotypes were defined as unique nucleotide sequences. MiTCR v1.1 was used to align the clonotypes against IMGT TRBV, TRBD and TRBJ reference segments. Only V-J combinations with frequency above 0.0001, covering 99% to 99.2% of repertoires, were analysed. The TCS score was defined as the ratio of F50 (clonal expansion) to E x V (chaos), calculated using BLOSUM62-based TCRdist between CDR3 peptides within each V-J. Welch's t-statistics and random forest reduced 514 V-J features to about 12, which were used in a naive Bayes classifier (R e1071). TCRdb reworked the public reads: Q25 trimming with fastp, MiXCR clone assembly, productive beta chains retained. Entries are consolidated by CDR3 protein sequence, retaining the most common genes and DNA. The V and J calls and clone size are TCRdb's, not the authors'. A total of hundreds of thousands of distinct CDR3 sequences appear in this sample, approximately 16% of them only once. 2.5% to 4% of the sample goes to the ten largest clones.

This sample stems from a study of T cells in Graves' hyperthyroidism and ophthalmopathy (dated by TCRdb to between 2018 and 2021). For context, the study as a whole: Peripheral blood samples were taken at the time of initial diagnosis, prior to any treatment. TCR V-J signatures able to tell the groups apart were searched for in a discovery cohort of 95 to 100 patients, of whom 40 to 45 had Graves' ophthalmopathy and 55 to 60 had stable Graves' hyperthyroidism. In more than 5 Graves' hyperthyroidism patients, the study also compared T-cell repertoires from thyroid tissue with T-cell repertoires from blood. Prospective prediction of ophthalmopathy was tested in an independent validation cohort consisting of about 20 hyperthyroidism patients and approximately 16 patients who later progressed to ophthalmopathy. For training and testing, the 100 patients in the discovery cohort were randomly divided in a 7:3 ratio. TCR Vbeta CDR3 sequencing of 130 to 150 peripheral blood samples (43 ophthalmopathy, about 74 hyperthyroidism and roughly 17 progressor patients) is reported in the paper. Following sampling, methimazole starting at 30 mg daily was given to hyperthyroidism patients, and high-dose intravenous methylprednisolone was given to ophthalmopathy patients.

Moderately to severely active disease, a Clinical Activity Score of at least 3, a NOSPECS grade of at least 4, and a duration under 3 months were present in ophthalmopathy patients. Any patient with an uncontrolled infection, another autoimmune disease, pregnancy or lactation was excluded. Diagnoses were established on the basis of clinical symptoms, serum thyroxine and TRAb, thyroid ultrasound, and orbital computed tomography. PBMCs were separated from approximately 9.9 ml of fresh peripheral blood using Ficoll-Paque density gradient centrifugation. Total RNA was extracted using Trizol reagent, and RNA quality was assessed on an Agilent 2100 Bioanalyzer. Beyond this particular receptor, the publication reports: A 13 V-J signature model separated ophthalmopathy from stable hyperthyroidism, with 87.88% sensitivity and about 81% specificity in cross-validation and 80%/75% in testing. Sample size was not statistically predetermined, and blinding of investigators to group allocation was not performed. Most expanded thyroid clonotypes (frequency above 0.001) were also detected in blood, a finding suggesting that blood repertoires may reflect thyroid immune responses. In validation, the model predicted progression to ophthalmopathy a median of about 6.5 months before onset, with roughly 70% sensitivity and 72.22% specificity.

This TCR was sampled from a woman aged 35 to 49 with Graves' ophthalmopathy. Sample: blood.

The DNA sequence is given as TGTGCCAGCAGTTTCCAACTAGCGGGGCAAGAGACCCAGTACTTC. It encodes CASSFQLAGQETQYF. Recombination linked TRBV12-3 or TRBV12-4 to TRBJ2-5, and 10 junction bases match TRBD2. Clipping removes 3 bases from V and 2 bases from J, with 3 as the unmatched junction base count. From cysteine to phenylalanine, the CDR3 is 15 amino acids long. Here the CDR3 DNA is all that survives: 45 bases in frame from base 1.